This TCR beta chain was recorded in a study of radiotherapy plus CTLA-4 blockade in lung cancer. This clone appeared once. TCRdb keeps only in-frame clones here, not all; method: immunoSEQ multiplex PCR. This table holds roughly 62,000 clones, around 77% found once. CDR3 length: 18 amino acids. Per germline, CDR1 MDHEN and CDR2 SYDVKM. The ends were cut back, 3 bases at V and 6 bases at J, with 24 bases in the middle. Sample: peripheral blood, taken from a patient treated with radiotherapy plus ipilimumab. The rearrangement links TRBV28 to TRBJ1-5; D possibly corresponds to TRBD1 (6 bases). This TCR derives from a human donor with non-small cell lung cancer who had a complete response to radiotherapy plus ipilimumab. The CDR3 DNA follows: TGTGCCAGCAGTTTCCGGACATACGACAGGATTAAGGGTCAGCCCCAGCATTTT. Its translation is CASSFRTYDRIKGQPQHF.